These 15 T cell receptor beta chains were sequenced from one sample in a study of blood T cells in healthy people across ages. Next came a second PCR, run for roughly 6 to 11 cycles, which used a sample-barcoded 5' primer along with a J-beta primer mix. One entry per CDR3 protein results from TCRdb running MiXCR on the 5' RACE reads. The sample lists 800,000 to 1,300,000 distinct CDR3 sequences, approximately 26% occurring once. The sample was also reused in another study, on T cells of mothers and their children.

The sequenced material came from blood. These receptors were obtained from a girl aged 2-10 years in good health.

This clonotype was detected ten times or more. This CDR3 reads CASSLPTSGSYEQYF. Written as DNA, the CDR3 is TGCGCCAGCAGCTTACCGACTAGCGGGAGCTACGAGCAGTACTTC. The chain carries TRBV5-1 and TRBJ2-7; 12 bases map to TRBD2. V dropped 2 bases and J dropped 3; count of bases not matched to a gene: 3. Germline CDR1 reads SGHRS; CDR2 reads YFSETQ. This CDR3 is built from 15 residues.

The rearrangement links TRBV29-1 to TRBJ2-3; D remains unclear. Germline values: CDR1 SQVTM, CDR2 ANQGSEA. The V gene lost 7 bases and the J gene lost 4 bases, with 12 bases spanning the gap. This CDR3 is 12 amino acids long. CDR3 residues: CSAYIDPDTQYF. The CDR3 region has the DNA TGCAGCGCATACATCGACCCAGATACGCAGTATTTT.

The CDR3 bases are TGCAGCGTTGAAGAGGACGATGGTAACTATGGCTACACCTTC. Translated, it gives CSVEEDDGNYGYTF. The chain couples TRBV29-1 to TRBJ1-2; D is uncertain. The CDR3 runs to 14 residues. The germline V and J ends were trimmed by 0 bases and 1 base, with 9 bases remaining between them. The germline CDR1 and CDR2 sequences are SQVTM and ANQGSEA.

The J gene is TRBJ2-5, the V gene TRBV29-1; D is perhaps TRBD1 (5 bases). The CDR3 is made up of 13 amino acids. Germline V gene sequence: CDR1 SQVTM, CDR2 ANQGSEA. The V end was cut by 7 bases, the J end by 2 bases, with 14 bases between. The CDR3 DNA reads as TGCAGCGCGAGACAGTTTTGGCAAGAGACCCAGTACTTC. It translates to CSARQFWQETQYF.

There are many counts of this clonotype. The chain couples TRBV9 to TRBJ2-7; TRBD2 matches at 8 bases. CDR3 length: 15 residues. Germline lookup yields CDR1 SGDLS and CDR2 YYNGEE. Losses at the gene ends were 4 bases for V and 4 bases for J; bases not matched to a gene: 10. The CDR3 region has the DNA TGTGCCAGCAGCCTCTCGGGAGGGGGGACTTACGAGCAGTACTTC. Amino acid sequence: CASSLSGGGTYEQYF. Using reference TRBV9 and TRBJ2-7 for the parts outside the CDR3, the full variable domain is DSGVTQTPKHLITATGQRVTLRCSPRSGDLSVYWYQQSLDQGLQFLIQYYNGEERAKGNILERFSAQQFPDLHSELNLSSLELGDSALYFCASSLSGGGTYEQYFGPGTRLTVT.

The chain carries TRBV27 and TRBJ1-2; D is possibly TRBD1 (5 bases). V gave up 3 bases and J gave up 5 bases, with 19 bases separating them. CDR3 size: 16 residues. The germline gives CDR1 MNHEY, CDR2 SMNVEV (reference sequence). DNA of the CDR3: TGTGCCAGCAGTTTCAGGGAACCCTTTGCGTTATATGGCTACACCTTC. Its protein product is CASSFREPFALYGYTF.

The gene calls are TRBV20-1 and TRBJ1-6, with TRBD1 identical over 10 bases. The CDR3 totals 15 residues. The ends lost 0 bases at V and 9 bases at J; junction bases unmatched: 5. CDR1 and CDR2 (germline): DFQATT, SNEGSKA (reference sequence). In DNA form, the CDR3 reads TGCAGTGCTAGAGATTCGGGGACAGGGGTTTCACCCCTCCACTTT. Its translation: CSARDSGTGVSPLHF.

This chain links TRBV29-1 with TRBJ2-5; D call uncertain. V shed 5 bases and J shed 2 bases, with 6 bases lying between them. In germline, CDR1 is SQVTM, CDR2 ANQGSEA. The CDR3 has 11 residues. CDR3 region: CSVKEQETQYF. In nucleotides, the CDR3 is TGCAGCGTTAAGGAGCAAGAGACCCAGTACTTC. The variable domain in full, with the rest retrieved from reference TRBV29-1 and TRBJ2-5, is SAVISQKPSRDICQRGTSLTIQCQVDSQVTMMFWYRQQPGQSLTLIATANQGSEATYESGFVIDKFPISRPNLTFSTLTVSNMSPEDSSIYLCSVKEQETQYFGPGTRLLVL.

In this sample, this clonotype turned up a few times. The junction departs from germline at one end; a sequencing error may be responsible. The chain recombines TRBV7-2 with TRBJ2-7, with 12 nucleotides matching TRBD2. CDR1 and CDR2 from the germline V gene are SGHTA and FQGNSA. CDR3 length: 20 residues. The CDR3 reads CASSFSRGGLAGGPSYKQYF. Here the CDR3 DNA reads TGTGCCAGCAGCTTTTCGAGGGGTGGTCTAGCGGGAGGGCCCTCCTACAAGCAGTACTTC.

CDR3: CASSLTGLEGNEQFF. DNA for the CDR3: TGTGCCAGCAGTTTGACGGGACTAGAGGGCAATGAGCAGTTCTTC. The genes are TRBV28 and TRBJ2-5; 8 nucleotides agree with TRBD2. Gene TRBJ2-1 matches the end of the DNA better, so the J call may be wrong. The CDR3 is 15 residues long. The germline V gene encodes CDR1 MDHEN and CDR2 SYDVKM.

This clonotype was recorded a few times. J is TRBJ2-2 and V is TRBV6-1; tentative D call: TRBD2 (5 bases). V was trimmed by 7 bases and J by 3 bases, leaving 18 bases between them. Germline V gene sequence: CDR1 MNHNS, CDR2 SASEGT. The CDR3 has 16 amino acids. The CDR3 loop is CASTGRTDLYTGELFF. The CDR3 DNA reads TGTGCCAGCACCGGTCGGACGGACTTATACACCGGGGAGCTGTTTTTT.

The CDR3 is CASSTSFANQPQHF. The CDR3 coding sequence is TGTGCCAGCAGCACCTCTTTTGCGAATCAGCCCCAGCATTTT. The chain links TRBV7-9 to TRBJ1-5; D call uncertain. V lost 5 bases and J lost 4, with 12 bases in between. The CDR3 length is 14 residues. The germline V gene has CDR1 SEHNR and CDR2 FQNEAQ (reference sequence).

This clonotype was seen a few times. This chain links TRBV7-9 with TRBJ2-3; D remains unclear. The V gene's germline CDR1 is SEHNR and CDR2 FQNEAQ (reference sequence). V was shortened by 2 bases and J by 14 bases, with 14 bases between the two germline ends. The CDR3 consists of 12 residues. CDR3 loop: CASSLILLARYF. In DNA, the CDR3 is TGTGCCAGCAGCTTAATTCTTCTCGCAAGGTATTTT.

This rearrangement joins TRBV7-2 to TRBJ1-2, with a weak D call TRBD1 (6 bases). CDR3 length: 16 amino acids. Germline CDR1 and CDR2: SGHTA and FQGNSA. V lost 1 base, J lost 5 bases, and 17 bases lay in between. Here the CDR3 DNA reads TGTGCCAGCAGCTTAGGGGGGGGCACCCTGGGGTATGGCTACACCTTC. This sequence encodes CASSLGGGTLGYGYTF.

This rearrangement joins TRBV4-2 to TRBJ2-7; tentatively, D is TRBD2 (5 bases). CDR1 and CDR2 from the germline V gene are LGHNA and YNFKEQ. The CDR3 runs 18 residues. V was clipped by 0 bases and J by 2 bases, with 20 bases between them. The CDR3 sequence: CASSQEDWNSDLTYEQYF. CDR3 coding DNA: TGTGCCAGCAGCCAAGAGGACTGGAACTCAGACCTTACCTACGAGCAGTACTTC.